Given below is one TCR beta chain in context. What antigen it recognizes has not been identified. Base-call qualities are not available, and no considerably larger clone is one nucleotide away. V is shortened by 4 bases, J by 2 bases, and the region joining them spans 8 bases. Including cysteine and phenylalanine, the CDR3 has 12 amino acids. Only the CDR3 region is kept as DNA, spanning 36 bases read in frame from base 1. Looking up the germline V gene (reference sequence) yields CDR1 GTSNPN and CDR2 SVGIG. These data are taken from a study of graft-versus-host responses after intestinal transplantation (dated by TCRdb to 2020 to 2022). As for the study more broadly: Multivisceral, liver-intestinal, or isolated intestinal transplants were received by the recipients. Graft-versus-host and host-versus-graft alloreactive T cell clones were tracked in the graft, circulation and bone marrow after intestinal transplantation using bulk TCR-beta CDR3 sequencing. All recipients received anti-thymocyte globulin induction followed by maintenance tacrolimus and steroids for around 3 years. A cohort of about 26 intestinal transplant recipients, including one retransplant, was enrolled, and a few patients lacking pretransplant specimens were excluded. Rather than going through the commercial service, samples from a few later patients were sequenced in-house on an Illumina MiSeq and processed with MiXCR. Donor T cell macrochimerism was defined as a peak of at least 4% donor T cells among recipient peripheral blood mononuclear cells. Alloreactive clones were identified by sequencing pre-transplant mixed lymphocyte reaction products and comparing these products with unstimulated pre-transplant donor and recipient T cells.

This sample's time point label indicates: cells obtained before transplantation from donor or recipient. CD3+CD4+ and CD3+CD8+ populations were FACS-sorted from unstimulated pre-transplant donor and recipient cells taken from spleen or lymph nodes. Library preparation was by the immunoSEQ multiplex PCR assay. In most patients, genomic DNA was isolated using the Qiagen DNeasy Blood and Tissue Kit and sent frozen to Adaptive Biotechnologies for TCR sequencing. Adaptive Biotechnologies carried out high-throughput TCR-beta CDR3 sequencing of genomic DNA for most patients. Processing in the source paper ran as follows. Adaptive's ImmunoSEQ software was the source of the TCR sequencing data for 15 to 20 patients, while a few other patients were processed with MiXCR and VDJtools. To correct CD4 versus CD8 sorting errors, any sequence found in both subsets at a frequency ratio below 5:1 was removed. CDR3 nucleotide sequences shared by donor and recipient were removed because the origin of these sequences could not be assigned. To be classed as alloreactive, a clone needed at least 2-fold expansion over unstimulated cells and a minimum CFSE-low frequency of 0.002% (template counts) or 0.001% (read counts). Mappable clones were those detected in sequenced pre-transplant spleen, lymph node, or MLR CFSE-low populations of the donor or recipient. Cumulative frequency of alloreactive clones was calculated as a percentage of all sequences weighted by copy number. This is the immuneACCESS table as TCRdb keeps it, with only in-frame sequences that have V and J called. A part of the clones is gone; compared with another copy, unresolved V genes explain less than half, and the rest is unexplained. The DNA gave D and trimming, while V, J and clone size come from that table. The sample records about 100,000 clones, approximately 84% of which are singletons. The ten largest clones take up roughly 0.95% of the sample.

Paper-wide results and their limitations: In patients with donor T cell macrochimerism, the allografts had high GvH to HvG T cell clonal ratios. Early after transplant, peak levels of circulating GvH clones were found to be associated with declines in HvG clones. Conclusions were limited by the relatively low number and heterogeneity of intestinal transplant patients. GvH clones were detected in recipient bone marrow, and some of these GvH clones were observed earlier in ileal mucosa or blood, consistent with an intestinal mucosal origin.

This specimen was unstimulated CD4+ T cells sorted from spleen or lymph node cells, taken before transplant. The chain joins TRBV30 to TRBJ1-2; a tentative D call is TRBD1 (5 bases match). This TCR was recovered from a human donor who was the organ donor for an intestinal transplant. The sequenced DNA: TGTGCCTGGACCCGGGGGAACTATGGCTACACCTTC. Its translation is CAWTRGNYGYTF.